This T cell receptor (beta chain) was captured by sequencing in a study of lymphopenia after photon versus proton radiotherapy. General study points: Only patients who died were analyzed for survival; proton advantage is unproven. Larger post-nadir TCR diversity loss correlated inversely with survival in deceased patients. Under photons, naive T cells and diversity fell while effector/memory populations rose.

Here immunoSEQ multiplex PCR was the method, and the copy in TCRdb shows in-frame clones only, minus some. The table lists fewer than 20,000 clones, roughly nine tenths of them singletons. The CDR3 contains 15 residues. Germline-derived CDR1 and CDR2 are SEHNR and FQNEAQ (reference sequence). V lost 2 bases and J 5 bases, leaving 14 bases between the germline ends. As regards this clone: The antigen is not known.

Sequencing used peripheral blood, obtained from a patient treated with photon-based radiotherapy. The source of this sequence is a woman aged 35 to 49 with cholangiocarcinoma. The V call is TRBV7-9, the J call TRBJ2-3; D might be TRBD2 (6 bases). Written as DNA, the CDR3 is TGTGCCAGCAGCTTAACGGGAGAAAGGGTAGATACGCAGTATTTT. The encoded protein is CASSLTGERVDTQYF.